This passage covers 16 T cell receptor beta chains from one sample sequenced in a study of T cell repertoires in cytomegalovirus infection. The antigens these receptors bind are not known. TCRdb re-called the reads through MiXCR, storing one row per CDR3 protein. The sample holds about 770,000 distinct CDR3 sequences; about 28% are singletons and the top ten take roughly 14%. Sequenced material: cultured CD8+ T cells from PBMCs, taken from culture after CMV antigen stimulation. These receptors were obtained from a human donor in good health (CMV status not recorded). Some clones in this sample may be carry-over from other donors' samples.

The chain couples TRBV12-3 or TRBV12-4 to TRBJ1-5; weak D call: TRBD1 (5 bases). The CDR3 is 14 residues long. The V gene lost 4 bases and the J gene lost 1 base, with 8 bases spanning the gap. DNA of the CDR3: TGTGCCAGCAGTTCTGGGGCGAGCAATCAGCCCCAGCATTTT. It encodes CASSSGASNQPQHF.

This clonotype has only a few counts. The genes are TRBV27 and TRBJ1-2, with a possible D match to TRBD1 (6 bases). CDR1 and CDR2 (germline): MNHEY, SMNVEV (reference sequence). CDR3 size: 12 residues. V lost 3 bases and J 7 bases, leaving 9 bases between the germline ends. The CDR3 loop reads CASSLGGLGYTF. CDR3 in DNA: TGTGCCAGCAGTTTGGGGGGGCTTGGCTACACCTTC.

The chain carries TRBV7-8 and TRBJ2-6; TRBD2 might be the D (5 bases). The CDR3 runs 16 residues. Trimming shortened V by 2 bases and J by 2 bases, and 10 bases separated the two germline ends. Germline-derived CDR1 and CDR2 are SGHVS and FQNEAQ. The CDR3 region is CASSLNEGAGANVLTF. Written as DNA, the CDR3 is TGTGCCAGCAGCTTAAATGAGGGAGCTGGGGCCAACGTCCTGACTTTC.

This chain joins TRBV12-5 and TRBJ2-5; D not certain. V was pared by 7 bases and J by 5 bases, with 11 bases between. The CDR3 runs to 12 residues. The germline V gene encodes CDR1 LGHNT and CDR2 FRNRAP. DNA of the CDR3: TGTGCTAGTGCCGAGAGGCGCGAGACCCAGTACTTC. Translated, it gives CASAERRETQYF.

This clonotype appeared many times. The chain has TRBV7-6 and TRBJ2-1; D is ambiguous. Deletions cut 1 base from V and 0 bases from J, with 13 bases between. The CDR3 contains 17 residues. CDR1 and CDR2 (germline): SGHVS, FNYEAQ. Here the CDR3 DNA reads TGTGCCAGCAGCTTAGGTCGCCGTGGGAACTCCTACAATGAGCAGTTCTTC. As protein: CASSLGRRGNSYNEQFF.

The chain joins TRBV7-9 to TRBJ2-1; possible D gene TRBD2, 5 bases. This CDR3 comprises 14 residues. V lost 8 bases, J lost 0 bases, and 11 bases lay in between. Germline CDR1 SEHNR, CDR2 FQNEAQ (reference sequence). The CDR3 sequence is CASRAASSYNEQFF. In nucleotides, the CDR3 is TGTGCCAGCCGAGCGGCGAGCTCCTACAATGAGCAGTTCTTC.

This clonotype was detected a few times. This chain uses TRBV20-1 with TRBJ2-3; 7 nucleotides line up with TRBD2. V dropped 6 bases and J dropped 5; count of bases not matched to a gene: 2. Germline V gene data show CDR1 as DFQATT and CDR2 as SNEGSKA (reference sequence). This CDR3 comprises 11 residues. CDR3 amino acids: CSARGGDTQYF. CDR3 in DNA: TGCAGTGCCCGCGGGGGAGATACGCAGTATTTT.

At least ten counts were recorded for this clonotype. CDR3 residues: CASSPDGTEAFF. The CDR3 nucleotides read TGTGCCAGCAGCCCGGACGGCACTGAAGCTTTCTTT. The rearrangement links TRBV7-6 to TRBJ1-1, with D unresolved. V gave up 5 bases and J gave up 4 bases, with 8 bases separating them. The CDR3 runs to 12 residues. Per the germline V gene, CDR1 is SGHVS and CDR2 is FNYEAQ.

This clonotype was seen at least ten times. V gene TRBV12-3 or TRBV12-4 combines with J gene TRBJ1-1; D uncertain. The CDR3 sequence is 13 residues long. Between the trimmed V and J ends, which lost 3 bases and 3 bases, there was a span of 8 bases. CDR3 sequence: CASSFLGYTEAFF. The DNA of the CDR3 is TGTGCCAGCAGTTTTTTAGGGTACACTGAAGCTTTCTTT.

This chain joins TRBV4-3 and TRBJ2-3; TRBD2 agrees at 12 bases. V trimming: 1 base; J trimming: 6 bases; junction bases outside the gene matches: 2. The CDR3 has 15 residues. From germline, CDR1 is LGHNA and CDR2 YSLEER. CDR3 nucleotides: TGCGCCAGCAGCCAAGGAACTAGCGGGGGGGATACGCAGTATTTT. This codes for CASSQGTSGGDTQYF.

This clonotype came up a few times. The V and J genes are TRBV6-2 or TRBV6-3 and TRBJ1-5; no definite D call. The V end was cut by 5 bases, the J end by 6 bases, with 8 bases between. In germline, CDR1 is MNHEY, CDR2 SVGEGT. There are 12 residues in the CDR3. The CDR3 DNA follows: TGTGCCAGCAGTACCTACGGTCAGCCCCAGCATTTT. Protein product: CASSTYGQPQHF.

This clonotype occurred a few times. The J gene is TRBJ1-2, the V gene TRBV27; D might be TRBD1 (5 bases). V was clipped by 5 bases and J by 7 bases, with 20 bases between them. The CDR3 has 15 residues. Germline V gene sequence: CDR1 MNHEY, CDR2 SMNVEV (reference sequence). In DNA form, the CDR3 reads TGTGCCAGCAGTAACAGTCTAGCGGGGCTCGGTGGCTACACCTTC. It is translated as CASSNSLAGLGGYTF.

As for this clonotype: Likely a read error: the CDR3 ends without its conserved phenylalanine or tryptophan. The rearrangement links TRBV18 to TRBJ1-2; 7 nucleotides agree with TRBD1. CDR1 and CDR2 (germline): KGHSH, LQKENI. This CDR3 has 16 residues. Trimming removed 4 bases from V and 4 bases from J; junction bases left unmatched: 12. CDR3 amino acids: CASSLRDRDQIYGYTV. DNA for the CDR3: TGTGCCAGCTCACTCCGGGACAGAGACCAAATCTATGGCTACACCGTC.

This clonotype was observed a few times. The chain combines TRBV7-9 with TRBJ2-1, with D possibly matching TRBD2 (5 bases). Germline V gene lookup returns CDR1 SEHNR and CDR2 FQNEAQ (reference sequence). V was clipped by 6 bases and J by 6 bases, with 21 bases between them. This CDR3 contains 16 residues. The CDR3 nucleotides read TGTGCCAGCAGTTACCCCCGGCGGGCTCCGGGCAATGAGCAGTTCTTC. Translating gives CASSYPRRAPGNEQFF.

This clonotype has just one count. The chain links TRBV5-6 to TRBJ1-2; possible D gene TRBD1, 5 bases. Deletions cut 1 base from V and 6 bases from J, with 7 bases between. This CDR3 region has 12 residues. CDR1 SGHDT and CDR2 YYEEEE come from the germline V gene. CDR3 in amino acids: CASSLLTDGYTF. The CDR3 nucleotides read TGTGCCAGCAGCTTGCTGACAGATGGCTACACCTTC.

This chain joins TRBV27 and TRBJ2-1; 7 nucleotides line up with TRBD2. The CDR3 spans 13 residues. Trimming cost V 10 bases and J 8 bases; bases outside gene matches: 11. Germline CDR1 reads MNHEY; CDR2 reads SMNVEV (reference sequence). CDR3 region: CATRAGPSHEQFF. CDR3 nucleotide sequence: TGTGCCACCCGAGCGGGGCCCAGTCATGAGCAGTTCTTC.